Below, 30 T cell receptor beta chains from the same sample are listed, as sequenced in a study of T cells in pancreatic ductal adenocarcinoma. TCRdb's table, derived via immunoSEQ multiplex PCR, lists solely in-frame clones and lacks some. The sample contains approximately 97,000 clones, over 90% of which appear only once. The selected patients with pancreatic ductal adenocarcinoma had surgery but no neoadjuvant therapy. The sample consisted of PBMCs. Receptor source: a human donor with pancreatic ductal adenocarcinoma.

V gene TRBV28 combines with J gene TRBJ1-2; 9 bases line up with TRBD1. Germline lookup yields CDR1 MDHEN and CDR2 SYDVKM. The CDR3 covers 22 residues. Unmatched junction bases numbered 29, after V lost 5 bases and J lost 4 bases. In nucleotides, the CDR3 is TGTGCCAGCAGTCCAGCCGGGGGACAGGGAACGAGAGCAGGGCTCACATTCTATGGCTACACCTTC. As protein: CASSPAGGQGTRAGLTFYGYTF.

The chain joins TRBV5-6 to TRBJ1-2; D is possibly TRBD1 (5 bases). V was trimmed by 9 bases and J by 5 bases, leaving 20 bases between them. This CDR3 is 14 amino acids long. The germline V gene has CDR1 SGHDT and CDR2 YYEEEE. DNA of the CDR3: TGTGCCACCAAACAACTCAGGGTAGGGTATGGCTACACCTTC. As protein: CATKQLRVGYGYTF.

This chain connects TRBV4-1 to TRBJ1-4; TRBD1 might be the D (5 bases). V shed 2 bases and J shed 7 bases, with 14 bases lying between them. The germline gives CDR1 MGHRA, CDR2 YSYEKL. The length of the CDR3 is 15 residues. Here the CDR3 DNA reads TGCGCCAGCAGCCAATTCGCATTGGGGGGTGAAAAACTGTTTTTT. This translates into CASSQFALGGEKLFF.

A remark on this clone: The junction does not match germline at one end; this may be a read error. The same CDR3 also results from other DNA sequences found in this sample. The chain is built from TRBV15 and TRBJ1-5; TRBD1 agrees at 7 bases. The CDR3 extends over 16 amino acids. Germline V lookup: CDR1 LNHNV, CDR2 YYDKDF (reference sequence). CDR3 DNA sequence: TGTGCCACCAGCCGAGACAGGGACTATAGCAATCAGCCCCAGCATTTT. Amino acid sequence: CATSRDRDYSNQPQHF. Full variable domain (missing parts from reference TRBV15 and TRBJ1-5): DAMVIQNPRYQVTQFGKPVTLSCSQTLNHNVMYWYQQKSSQAPKLLFHYYDKDFNNEADTPDNFQSRRPNTSFCFLDIRSPGLGDTAMYLCATSRDRDYSNQPQHFGDGTRLSIL.

The J gene is TRBJ2-5, the V gene TRBV6-5; 11 bases fit TRBD2. Germline values: CDR1 MNHEY, CDR2 SVGAGI. The CDR3 runs to 15 residues. Trimming took 3 bases from V and 4 from J; bases not matched to a gene: 4. The CDR3 nucleotides read TGTGCCAGCAGTTATCGTGGACTAGCGGGAGAGACCCAGTACTTC. It yields the protein CASSYRGLAGETQYF.

J is TRBJ2-7 and V is TRBV6-1, with TRBD1 matching over 8 bases. With 4 bases clipped from V and 7 bases from J, the junction kept 9 bases outside the gene matches. Germline lookup yields CDR1 MNHNS and CDR2 SASEGT. The CDR3 is 14 residues long. The CDR3 loop reads CASSGMTGVGEQYF. CDR3 nucleotide sequence: TGTGCCAGCAGTGGGATGACAGGGGTGGGAGAGCAGTACTTC.

The genes are TRBV10-3 and TRBJ2-1; 12 bases line up with TRBD1. Unmatched junction bases numbered 4, after V lost 7 bases and J lost 6 bases. In germline, CDR1 is ENHRY, CDR2 SYGVKD. This CDR3 is built from 14 residues. The CDR3, as DNA: TGTGCCATCACCCAGGGACAGGGGGCCAATGAGCAGTTCTTC. It translates to CAITQGQGANEQFF.

The CDR3 coding sequence is TGTGCCAGCAGCTTAACTGCGGGAGCGGGGGAGACCCAGTACTTC. Protein product: CASSLTAGAGETQYF. The rearrangement uses TRBV7-9 and TRBJ2-5, with 7 positions matching TRBD2. CDR1 and CDR2 from the germline V gene are SEHNR and FQNEAQ (reference sequence). V trimming: 2 bases; J trimming: 5 bases; junction bases outside the gene matches: 8. The CDR3 extends over 15 amino acids.

This chain uses TRBV30 with TRBJ1-5; 9 positions match TRBD1. The CDR3 loop spans 15 amino acids. Germline values: CDR1 GTSNPN, CDR2 SVGIG (reference sequence). V was pared by 0 bases and J by 7 bases, with 7 bases of the junction left unmatched. Here the CDR3 reads CAWSVRDREQQPQHF. DNA of the CDR3: TGTGCCTGGAGTGTAAGGGACAGGGAACAACAGCCCCAGCATTTT.

The rearrangement joins TRBV7-2 to TRBJ2-1; TRBD2 matches at 8 bases. From germline, CDR1 is SGHTA and CDR2 FQGNSA. This CDR3 is 16 amino acids long. V lost 5 bases to trimming and J lost 9 bases; unmatched junction nucleotides: 15. In DNA form, the CDR3 reads TGTGCCAGCAGCCGCGGACTAGCTGGAGGAGTTGGTGAGCAGTTCTTC. It specifies CASSRGLAGGVGEQFF.

The chain recombines TRBV27 with TRBJ2-7, with D possibly TRBD2 on 5 matching bases. CDR3 length: 13 residues. From germline, CDR1 is MNHEY and CDR2 SMNVEV (reference sequence). Trimming stripped 2 bases from V and 1 base from J, with 6 bases between. The CDR3 DNA sequence: TGTGCCAGCAGTTTAAGCGGTTCCTACGAGCAGTACTTC. Its protein is CASSLSGSYEQYF.

The J gene is TRBJ1-1, the V gene TRBV27; D is undetermined. Germline lookup yields CDR1 MNHEY and CDR2 SMNVEV (reference sequence). V lost 0 bases and J lost 3, with 5 bases in between. There are 13 residues in the CDR3. The CDR3 DNA reads TGTGCCAGCAGTTTATCCTCAGACACTGAAGCTTTCTTT. This gives the protein CASSLSSDTEAFF.

This rearrangement joins TRBV6-4 to TRBJ2-2; 12 bases are shared with TRBD2. CDR3 length equals 17 residues. Germline values: CDR1 MRHNA, CDR2 SNTAGT. CDR3 in DNA: TGTGCACTCATCTGGACTAGCGGGAATAGGAACACCGGGGAGCTGTTTTTT. Translated: CALIWTSGNRNTGELFF.

The genes are TRBV6-5 and TRBJ1-2, with TRBD1 as a possible D gene (6 bases). Germline CDR1 MNHEY, CDR2 SVGAGI. The CDR3 is 12 residues long. V was trimmed by 4 bases and J by 8 bases, leaving 11 bases between them. CDR3 loop: CASSFMGAGYTF. In DNA form, the CDR3 reads TGTGCCAGCAGTTTCATGGGGGCAGGCTACACCTTC.

The CDR3 loop reads CASSLSGTTNNEQFF. For the CDR3, the DNA is TGTGCCAGCAGCCTCTCCGGGACTACCAACAATGAGCAGTTCTTC. This chain uses TRBV9 with TRBJ2-1; 7 nucleotides agree with TRBD2. CDR3 length equals 15 residues. V gave up 4 bases and J gave up 5 bases; unmatched junction bases: 9. Germline V lookup: CDR1 SGDLS, CDR2 YYNGEE.

This chain uses TRBV18 with TRBJ2-5, with 10 bases identical to TRBD1. J lost 5 bases, V lost 2 bases, and 11 bases had no gene match. The CDR3 extends over 17 amino acids. CDR1 is KGHSH, CDR2 LQKENI, per germline. CDR3 bases: TGTGCCAGCTCACCAAGAACTCCGGGACAGGGGAGTGAGACCCAGTACTTC. Translation gives CASSPRTPGQGSETQYF.

The J gene is TRBJ2-7, the V gene TRBV18, with a weak D call TRBD1 (5 bases). The V gene lost 2 bases and the J gene lost 7 bases, with 12 bases spanning the gap. From germline, CDR1 is KGHSH and CDR2 LQKENI. The CDR3 has 13 residues. The CDR3 region is CASSPEGAREQYF. DNA for the CDR3: TGTGCCAGCTCACCAGAAGGGGCGAGGGAGCAGTACTTC.

V usage is TRBV12-2 and J usage is TRBJ2-3; whether TRBD2, the table's D call, matches the DNA was not checked. TRBV12-2 is termed a pseudogene. The CDR3 has 17 amino acids. CDR3: CASRLAAAAPNTDTQYF. The CDR3 coding sequence is TGTGCAAGTCGCTTAGCGGCCGCGGCACCCAACACAGATACGCAGTATTTT.

The chain uses TRBV28 and TRBJ1-1; D is uncertain. CDR3 length: 14 amino acids. Trimming removed 6 bases from V and 3 bases from J, with 14 bases in between. CDR1 and CDR2 (germline): MDHEN, SYDVKM. The CDR3 region is CASRDWEGDTEAFF. The CDR3 nucleotides are TGTGCCAGCAGAGATTGGGAGGGAGACACTGAAGCTTTCTTT.

V is TRBV4-3 and J is TRBJ2-5, with D perhaps matching TRBD1 (6 bases). V shed 2 bases and J shed 4 bases, with 8 bases lying between them. CDR1 is LGHNA and CDR2 is YSLEER in the germline V gene. The CDR3 runs to 13 residues. In nucleotides, the CDR3 is TGCGCCAGCAGCCAAACAGGGAGAGAGACCCAGTACTTC. It translates to CASSQTGRETQYF.

The rearrangement uses TRBV13 and TRBJ2-7; 7 bases are shared with TRBD2. The CDR3 length is 14 residues. CDR1 and CDR2 from the germline V gene are PRHDT and FYEKMQ (reference sequence). J gave up 4 bases and V 4 bases, and 7 bases lay outside the gene matches. Here the CDR3 DNA reads TGTGCCAGCAGCTCACGGACTAGTCGGTACGAGCAGTACTTC. This sequence encodes CASSSRTSRYEQYF. Filled out from reference TRBV13 and TRBJ2-7, the complete variable domain reads AAGVIQSPRHLIKEKRETATLKCYPIPRHDTVYWYQQGPGQDPQFLISFYEKMQSDKGSIPDRFSAQQFSDYHSELNMSSLELGDSALYFCASSSRTSRYEQYFGPGTRLTVT.

The chain has TRBV6-1 and TRBJ2-2, with TRBD1 identical over 8 bases. Germline V CDR1 and CDR2: MNHNS, SASEGT. Trimming cost V 4 bases and J 5 bases; bases outside gene matches: 3. The CDR3 length is 14 residues. CDR3 sequence (DNA): TGTGCCAGCAGTGGGACAGGGTTTACCGGGGAGCTGTTTTTT. It encodes CASSGTGFTGELFF.

This clone is a singleton in its sample. V is TRBV6-5 and J is TRBJ2-3; possible D gene TRBD2, 6 bases. CDR1 is MNHEY and CDR2 is SVGAGI in the germline V gene. Trimming removed 0 bases from V and 0 bases from J, with 10 bases in between. The CDR3 is 16 amino acids. The CDR3 DNA sequence: TGTGCCAGCAGTTACTCGGCTAGCGCTAGCACAGATACGCAGTATTTT. It encodes CASSYSASASTDTQYF.

The CDR3 sequence is CASSLFPSNQPQHF. The CDR3 region has the DNA TGTGCCAGCAGTTTATTCCCAAGCAATCAGCCCCAGCATTTT. J is TRBJ1-5 and V is TRBV28, with D unclear. Deletions cut 1 base from V and 1 base from J, with 5 bases between. Germline CDR1 MDHEN, CDR2 SYDVKM. There are 14 residues in the CDR3.

The chain combines TRBV7-9 with TRBJ2-5, with 7 bases lining up with TRBD2. Per germline, CDR1 SEHNR and CDR2 FQNEAQ (reference sequence). This CDR3 has 15 residues. J lost 4 bases, V lost 2 bases, and 7 bases had no gene match. The CDR3 nucleotides read TGTGCCAGCAGCTTATGGGCGGGAGAGGGAGAGACCCAGTACTTC. Protein: CASSLWAGEGETQYF.

The chain couples TRBV27 to TRBJ2-4; 13 bases are a match to TRBD2. The CDR3 consists of 15 residues. Trimming at V came to 6 bases and at J to 7 bases, leaving 6 bases not matched to a gene. Germline V gene sequence: CDR1 MNHEY, CDR2 SMNVEV (reference sequence). This CDR3 is CASSPRTSGSNIQYF. CDR3 in DNA: TGTGCCAGCAGCCCAAGGACTAGCGGGAGTAACATTCAGTACTTC.

CDR3 in amino acids: CASTPWGGRSTGELFF. The CDR3 nucleotides read TGTGCCAGTACCCCATGGGGAGGGCGTAGCACCGGGGAGCTGTTTTTT. The gene calls are TRBV19 and TRBJ2-2; 7 bases are shared with TRBD2. From germline, CDR1 is LNHDA and CDR2 SQIVND (reference sequence). The V and J ends lost 7 bases and 4 bases, in that order; junction bases with no gene match: 12. The CDR3 spans 16 residues.

This chain joins TRBV11-1 and TRBJ2-5, with D unclear. Trimming stripped 3 bases from V and 5 bases from J, with 13 bases between. This CDR3 is 14 amino acids long. The germline gives CDR1 SGHAT, CDR2 FQDESV (reference sequence). As DNA, the CDR3 is TGTGCCAGCAGCTTGACGGGTTTCGAGGAGACCCAGTACTTC. Its translation: CASSLTGFEETQYF.

The chain uses TRBV6-1 and TRBJ1-2; D unclear. Germline-derived CDR1 and CDR2 are MNHNS and SASEGT. This CDR3 spans 13 amino acids. The ends were cut back, 4 bases at V and 4 bases at J, with 10 bases in the middle. The CDR3: CASSGAALYGYTF. The CDR3 region has the DNA TGTGCCAGCAGTGGGGCCGCACTCTATGGCTACACCTTC.

The rearrangement joins TRBV27 to TRBJ1-5, with 9 bases matching TRBD1. V lost 4 bases to trimming and J lost 4 bases; unmatched junction nucleotides: 2. The CDR3 extends over 14 amino acids. Germline assignment: CDR1 MNHEY and CDR2 SMNVEV (reference sequence). The DNA of the CDR3 is TGTGCCAGCAGTTCGACAGGGGGGAATCAGCCCCAGCATTTT. Amino acids: CASSSTGGNQPQHF.